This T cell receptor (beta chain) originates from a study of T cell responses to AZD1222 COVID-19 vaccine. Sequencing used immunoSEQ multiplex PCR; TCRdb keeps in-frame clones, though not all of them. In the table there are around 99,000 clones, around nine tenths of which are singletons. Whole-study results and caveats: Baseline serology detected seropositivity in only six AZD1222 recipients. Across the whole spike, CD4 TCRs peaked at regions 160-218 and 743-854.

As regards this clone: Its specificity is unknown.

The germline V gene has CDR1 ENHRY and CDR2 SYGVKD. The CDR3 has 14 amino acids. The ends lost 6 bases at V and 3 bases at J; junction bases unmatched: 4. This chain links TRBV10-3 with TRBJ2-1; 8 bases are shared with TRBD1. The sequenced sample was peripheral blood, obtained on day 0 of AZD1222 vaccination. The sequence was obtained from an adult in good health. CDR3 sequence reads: CAISSDRGYNEQFF. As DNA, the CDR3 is TGTGCCATCAGCAGTGACAGGGGCTACAATGAGCAGTTCTTC.